One and the same sample provided the 6 T cell receptor beta chains below, sequenced in a study of PD-1 blockade in mismatch repair-deficient tumors (dated by TCRdb to about 2017). The library was made by the immunoSEQ multiplex PCR assay. Imported from immuneACCESS, the table was reduced by TCRdb to in-frame sequences with V and J called. These copies leave out some clones; in studies compared against another copy, an unresolved V gene accounts for under half, and the cause of the remainder is not known. This sample lists tens of thousands of clones; around 85% were detected once. The biggest ten clones account for 2.5% to 3% of the sample. The label giving this sample's time point can be read as: peripheral blood 12 weeks after first pembrolizumab dose. Material: peripheral blood, obtained 12 weeks after starting pembrolizumab. The receptors come from an adult with mismatch repair-deficient cancer.

This chain uses TRBV7-6 with TRBJ1-5; TRBD1 matches at 7 bases. Losses at the gene ends were 7 bases for V and 6 bases for J; bases not matched to a gene: 12. CDR1 and CDR2 from the germline V gene are SGHVS and FNYEAQ. CDR3 length: 15 residues. Here the CDR3 reads CASTATTGVGQPQHF. In nucleotides, the CDR3 is TGTGCCAGCACCGCAACCACAGGGGTAGGTCAGCCCCAGCATTTT.

The V gene is TRBV7-2, the J gene TRBJ1-1; D is uncertain. V dropped 5 bases and J dropped 2 bases, with 12 bases sitting between them. The CDR3 covers 14 residues. The germline V gene has CDR1 SGHTA and CDR2 FQGNSA. CDR3 in DNA: TGTGCCAGCAGCCCAGCGGGCGCAAACACTGAAGCTTTCTTT. Amino acid sequence: CASSPAGANTEAFF. Based on the CDR3 plus reference TRBV7-2 and TRBJ1-1, the full variable domain is GAGVSQSPSNKVTEKGKDVELRCDPISGHTALYWYRQSLGQGLEFLIYFQGNSAPDKSGLPSDRFSAERTGGSVSTLTIQRTQQEDSAVYLCASSPAGANTEAFFGQGTRLTVV.

The chain uses TRBV19 and TRBJ2-1; no firm D call. This CDR3 has 15 residues. The V end lost 3 bases, the J end lost 6 bases, and 15 bases lay between the germline ends. Germline values: CDR1 LNHDA, CDR2 SQIVND (reference sequence). DNA for the CDR3: TGTGCCAGTAGTATGGACCCAAACGGCCCCAATGAGCAGTTCTTC. This codes for CASSMDPNGPNEQFF.

This chain links TRBV19 with TRBJ2-6; D unclear. Germline CDR1 is LNHDA and CDR2 is SQIVND (reference sequence). The CDR3 consists of 14 residues. Trimming left V 9 bases short and J 2 bases short, with 11 bases between. The CDR3 loop reads CASRPRPGANVLTF. DNA for the CDR3: TGTGCCAGCCGGCCCCGACCTGGGGCCAACGTCCTGACTTTC.

V and J are TRBV11-2 and TRBJ2-1; 7 bases map to TRBD2. Losses at the gene ends were 4 bases for V and 7 bases for J; bases not matched to a gene: 10. This CDR3 region has 15 residues. Germline V gives CDR1 SGHAT, CDR2 FQNNGV. Here the CDR3 DNA reads TGTGCCAGCAGCTCAACTAGCGCAGATAGGAATGAGCAGTTCTTC. This encodes CASSSTSADRNEQFF.

CDR3 sequence reads: CASSVVGSGRVDTQYF. In DNA form, the CDR3 reads TGTGCCAGCAGCGTAGTCGGGAGCGGGAGAGTAGATACGCAGTATTTT. The chain joins TRBV9 to TRBJ2-3; 8 nucleotides match TRBD2. The J segment lost 5 bases and the V segment lost 0 bases, leaving 8 bases of the junction unmatched. Germline CDR1 SGDLS, CDR2 YYNGEE. The CDR3 totals 16 residues.